This is a list of T cell receptor beta chains from one sample in a study of OX40 agonist ivuxolimab in advanced cancers. Some clones are missing from TCRdb's copy, which holds only in-frame ones; the method was immunoSEQ multiplex PCR. This table holds some 63,000 clones, 94% found once. The source material was CD4+ or CD8+ T cells sorted from blood, sampled in a trial of the OX40 agonist ivuxolimab. All receptors derive from an adult with an advanced solid tumor such as melanoma, head and neck, liver or kidney cancer. Both conserved end residues are part of each CDR3. The D gene is left open where the match is weak. Clone size appears in some rows only: once, few, many, or a class for an expanded clone.

j_gene: TRBJ1-1
abundance: few
v_gene: TRBV9
d_gene: NA
len: 13
CDR3aa: CASSAWGGTEAFF
CDR3nt: TGTGCCAGCAGCGCGTGGGGTGGCACTGAAGCTTTCTTT

j_gene: TRBJ2-3
abundance: NA
v_gene: TRBV28
d_gene: NA
len: 13
CDR3aa: CASKDSNTDTQYF
CDR3nt: TGTGCCAGCAAGGACTCGAACACAGATACGCAGTATTTT

j_gene: TRBJ1-2
abundance: NA
v_gene: TRBV7-8
d_gene: TRBD1
len: 18
CDR3aa: CASSDISFRDRGRGGYTF
CDR3nt: TGTGCCAGCAGCGACATTAGCTTTCGGGACAGGGGGCGCGGTGGCTACACCTTC

j_gene: TRBJ2-1
abundance: NA
v_gene: TRBV27
d_gene: NA
len: 13
CDR3aa: CASSFPTSSVQFF
CDR3nt: TGTGCCAGCAGTTTCCCGACTAGTTCTGTGCAGTTCTTC

j_gene: TRBJ1-2
abundance: once
v_gene: TRBV7-4
d_gene: NA
len: 14
CDR3aa: CASSLVAGPPGYTF
CDR3nt: TGTGCCAGCAGCTTAGTCGCCGGACCCCCCGGCTACACCTTC

j_gene: TRBJ2-1
abundance: NA
v_gene: TRBV6-5
d_gene: TRBD2
len: 15
CDR3aa: CASSYRLASYNEQFF
CDR3nt: TGTGCCAGCAGTTATCGACTAGCGTCCTACAATGAGCAGTTCTTC

j_gene: TRBJ1-5
abundance: NA
v_gene: TRBV19
d_gene: NA
len: 14
CDR3aa: CASSIGRGNQPQHF
CDR3nt: TGTGCCAGTAGTATAGGCAGGGGCAATCAGCCCCAGCATTTT

j_gene: TRBJ2-6
abundance: NA
v_gene: TRBV5-8
d_gene: NA
len: 17
CDR3aa: CASKVLPTQSRANVLTF
CDR3nt: TGTGCCAGCAAAGTTCTTCCCACACAAAGTCGGGCCAACGTCCTGACTTTC

j_gene: TRBJ2-7
abundance: NA
v_gene: TRBV27
d_gene: NA
len: 13
CDR3aa: CASSSAESYEQYF
CDR3nt: TGTGCCAGCAGTTCGGCGGAGTCCTACGAGCAGTACTTC

j_gene: TRBJ2-7
abundance: NA
v_gene: TRBV5-1
d_gene: TRBD1
len: 15
CDR3aa: CASSSTGQLVGEQYF
CDR3nt: TGCGCCAGCAGCTCTACGGGACAGCTGGTTGGGGAGCAGTACTTC

j_gene: TRBJ1-2
abundance: NA
v_gene: TRBV10-3
d_gene: NA
len: 15
CDR3aa: CAISESTEGLYGYTF
CDR3nt: TGTGCCATCAGTGAGTCCACCGAGGGTCTGTATGGCTACACCTTC

j_gene: TRBJ2-7
abundance: NA
v_gene: TRBV9
d_gene: NA
len: 15
CDR3aa: CASSVGGDSSYEQYF
CDR3nt: TGTGCCAGCAGCGTAGGCGGTGACAGCTCCTACGAGCAGTACTTC

j_gene: TRBJ1-5
abundance: NA
v_gene: TRBV10-3
d_gene: NA
len: 17
CDR3aa: CAISELWTAGSRQAQHF
CDR3nt: TGTGCCATCAGTGAGCTATGGACGGCAGGGTCCCGACAGGCCCAGCATTTT

j_gene: TRBJ1-1
abundance: NA
v_gene: TRBV9
d_gene: NA
len: 15
CDR3aa: CASSYTGVGMTEAFF
CDR3nt: TGTGCCAGCAGTTACACGGGGGTGGGTATGACTGAAGCTTTCTTT

j_gene: TRBJ1-1
abundance: once
v_gene: TRBV10-2
d_gene: NA
len: 12
CDR3aa: CASTGLNTEAFF
CDR3nt: TGCGCCAGCACCGGACTGAACACTGAAGCTTTCTTT

j_gene: TRBJ2-1
abundance: NA
v_gene: TRBV7-9
d_gene: NA
len: 18
CDR3aa: CASSFPAKVAEFYNEQFF
CDR3nt: TGTGCCAGCAGTTTCCCGGCGAAGGTAGCGGAATTCTACAATGAGCAGTTCTTC

j_gene: TRBJ2-5
abundance: NA
v_gene: TRBV30
d_gene: NA
len: 13
CDR3aa: CAWRDPLFFAQYF
CDR3nt: TGTGCCTGGAGGGACCCCCTCTTTTTTGCCCAGTACTTC

j_gene: TRBJ1-2
abundance: NA
v_gene: TRBV23-1
d_gene: NA
len: 15
CDR3aa: CASSQSDVRGYGYTF
CDR3nt: TGCGCCAGCAGTCAATCGGACGTGCGGGGCTATGGCTACACCTTC

j_gene: TRBJ2-1
abundance: NA
v_gene: TRBV4-3
d_gene: NA
len: 15
CDR3aa: CASSQDSGTYNEQFF
CDR3nt: TGCGCCAGCAGCCAAGATTCCGGGACCTACAATGAGCAGTTCTTC

j_gene: TRBJ1-1
abundance: NA
v_gene: TRBV5-4
d_gene: NA
len: 13
CDR3aa: CASSPPGQTEAFF
CDR3nt: TGTGCCAGCAGCCCTCCAGGGCAGACTGAAGCTTTCTTT

j_gene: TRBJ2-3
abundance: NA
v_gene: TRBV4-2
d_gene: NA
len: 16
CDR3aa: CASSQIGGGRSDTQYF
CDR3nt: TGTGCCAGCAGCCAAATAGGGGGCGGGAGATCAGATACGCAGTATTTT

j_gene: TRBJ1-4
abundance: NA
v_gene: TRBV7-9
d_gene: NA
len: 11
CDR3aa: CASSLMEKLFF
CDR3nt: TGTGCCAGCAGCTTAATGGAAAAACTGTTTTTT

j_gene: TRBJ2-7
abundance: NA
v_gene: TRBV19
d_gene: NA
len: 14
CDR3aa: CASSTALLYYEQYF
CDR3nt: TGTGCCAGTAGTACAGCCCTCCTTTACTACGAGCAGTACTTC

j_gene: TRBJ2-7
abundance: once
v_gene: TRBV5-4
d_gene: TRBD2
len: 14
CDR3aa: CASSPTSGSYEQYF
CDR3nt: TGTGCCAGCAGCCCGACTAGCGGCTCCTACGAGCAGTACTTC

j_gene: TRBJ1-5
abundance: NA
v_gene: TRBV2
d_gene: NA
len: 13
CDR3aa: CASSRYSNQPQHF
CDR3nt: TGTGCCAGCAGTAGATATAGCAATCAGCCCCAGCATTTT

j_gene: TRBJ1-1
abundance: NA
v_gene: TRBV9
d_gene: TRBD1
len: 15
CDR3aa: CASSVGSRGNTEAFF
CDR3nt: TGTGCCAGCAGCGTAGGAAGCAGGGGGAATACTGAAGCTTTCTTT

j_gene: TRBJ1-2
abundance: NA
v_gene: TRBV27
d_gene: NA
len: 14
CDR3aa: CASSAGGTNYGYTF
CDR3nt: TGTGCCAGCAGTGCCGGGGGGACTAACTATGGCTACACCTTC

j_gene: TRBJ1-1
abundance: NA
v_gene: TRBV6-5
d_gene: NA
len: 13
CDR3aa: CASTNREGDEAFF
CDR3nt: TGTGCCAGCACCAACAGGGAGGGGGATGAAGCTTTCTTT

j_gene: TRBJ2-3
abundance: NA
v_gene: TRBV21-1
d_gene: NA
len: 13
CDR3aa: CALQYRLTDTQYF
CDR3nt: TGTGCCTTACAGTACAGACTCACAGATACGCAGTATTTT

j_gene: TRBJ1-5
abundance: NA
v_gene: TRBV6-5
d_gene: NA
len: 14
CDR3aa: CASSYVAGNQPQHF
CDR3nt: TGTGCCAGCAGTTACGTGGCAGGGAATCAGCCCCAGCATTTT

j_gene: TRBJ2-1
abundance: NA
v_gene: TRBV11-2
d_gene: NA
len: 16
CDR3aa: CASSLERRTSYNEQFF
CDR3nt: TGTGCCAGCAGCCTAGAACGGAGGACTTCCTACAATGAGCAGTTCTTC

j_gene: TRBJ2-5
abundance: NA
v_gene: TRBV11-2
d_gene: NA
len: 15
CDR3aa: CASSQWLTQGETQYF
CDR3nt: TGTGCCAGCAGCCAGTGGCTCACCCAGGGAGAGACCCAGTACTTC

j_gene: TRBJ2-3
abundance: NA
v_gene: TRBV28
d_gene: TRBD2
len: 16
CDR3aa: CASSFLLAESTDTQYF
CDR3nt: TGTGCCAGCAGTTTCCTACTAGCGGAAAGCACAGATACGCAGTATTTT

j_gene: TRBJ2-7
abundance: NA
v_gene: TRBV7-8
d_gene: TRBD2
len: 15
CDR3aa: CASSLGLAAPYEQYF
CDR3nt: TGTGCCAGCAGCCTCGGACTAGCGGCCCCCTACGAGCAGTACTTC

j_gene: TRBJ2-3
abundance: NA
v_gene: TRBV9
d_gene: NA
len: 21
CDR3aa: CASSVAPGWRGAEPRPDTQYF
CDR3nt: TGTGCCAGCAGCGTAGCACCGGGCTGGAGGGGGGCTGAGCCCCGACCAGATACGCAGTATTTT